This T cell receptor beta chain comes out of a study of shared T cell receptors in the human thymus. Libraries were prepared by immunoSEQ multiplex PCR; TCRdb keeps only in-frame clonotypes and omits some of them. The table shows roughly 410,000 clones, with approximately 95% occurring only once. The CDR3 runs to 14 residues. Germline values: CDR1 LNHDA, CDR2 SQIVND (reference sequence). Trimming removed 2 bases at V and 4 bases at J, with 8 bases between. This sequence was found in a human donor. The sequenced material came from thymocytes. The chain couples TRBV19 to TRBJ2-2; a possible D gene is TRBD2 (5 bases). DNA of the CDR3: TGTGCCAGTAGTATACGGGAAGGCACCGGGGAGCTGTTTTTT. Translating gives CASSIREGTGELFF.